The source of this TCR beta chain is a study of T cell changes during pregnancy in multiple sclerosis. The CDR3 loop spans 16 amino acids. After removal of 1 base from V and 5 bases from J, the junction contained 6 bases not matched to a gene. Germline V gives CDR1 SGHTA, CDR2 FQGNSA. Produced via immunoSEQ multiplex PCR; TCRdb's table is partial and in-frame only. The data show 70,000 or so clones, 75% to 95% seen once. The origin of this receptor is a female donor in good health, enrolled as a control in a pregnancy study. The chain has TRBV7-2 and TRBJ2-2; the match to TRBD2 covers 8 bases. Specimen: peripheral blood, collected in the third trimester of pregnancy. CDR3 sequence: CASSLGGLVRTGELFF. As DNA, the CDR3 is TGTGCCAGCAGCTTAGGGGGACTAGTTCGGACCGGGGAGCTGTTTTTT. The full variable domain, completed using reference TRBV7-2 and TRBJ2-2, is GAGVSQSPSNKVTEKGKDVELRCDPISGHTALYWYRQSLGQGLEFLIYFQGNSAPDKSGLPSDRFSAERTGGSVSTLTIQRTQQEDSAVYLCASSLGGLVRTGELFFGEGSRLTVL.